This TCR beta chain is from a study of beta chain features in type 1 diabetes. Whole-study results and caveats: In the patient group, naive, central memory and Treg TCRB repertoires seemed more alike than in the healthy donor group. People with Type 1 diabetes carried modestly yet significantly shorter TCRB CDR3s in all four CD4+ subsets.

Germline V gene lookup returns CDR1 SGDLS and CDR2 YYNGEE. The V gene lost 4 bases and the J gene lost 11 bases, with 19 bases spanning the gap. The CDR3 runs 14 residues. Isolated RNA was reverse transcribed in full, so expressed TCRB transcripts were sequenced. Some 3.6 million reads was the average for naive, central memory and regulatory T cell samples. Profiled with immunoSEQ multiplex PCR; TCRdb holds only in-frame clones, not every one. The sample lists roughly 730,000 clones, over 10% occurring once. This clone was seen a few times. The antigen is unknown. This clonotype was sampled from a young man with type 1 diabetes. The rearrangement links TRBV9 to TRBJ2-1; possible D gene TRBD2, 6 bases. Material for sequencing was naive CD4+ T cells from blood. CDR3 bases: TGTGCCAGCAGCATACCGGGGGTCCCAGGGAAGCAGTTCTTC. Protein product: CASSIPGVPGKQFF. The full variable domain, rest sourced from reference TRBV9 and TRBJ2-1, is DSGVTQTPKHLITATGQRVTLRCSPRSGDLSVYWYQQSLDQGLQFLIQYYNGEERAKGNILERFSAQQFPDLHSELNLSSLELGDSALYFCASSIPGVPGKQFFGPGTRLTVL.